This T cell receptor (beta chain) was obtained from a study of blood T cells in healthy people across ages. A second roughly 6 to 12 cycle PCR used barcoded and J-beta primers. Each TCR beta cDNA got a 12-nucleotide random molecular identifier. From each sample, at least 2.5 million paired-end reads containing CDR3 were obtained. TCRdb reprocessed the 5' RACE reads via MiXCR and lists one record per CDR3 protein. The sample gives over 1,500,000 distinct CDR3 sequences, approximately 50% of which show up once; over 2% is in the top ten. The sample taken for sequencing was blood. The TCR comes from a woman aged 40-49 years in good health.

The CDR3 loop is CASSPGRGGNNEQFF. DNA for the CDR3: TGTGCCAGCAGCCCCGGGAGGGGGGGGAACAATGAGCAGTTCTTC. This chain connects TRBV7-2 to TRBJ2-1; 8 bases are a match to TRBD2. J gave up 5 bases and V 5 bases, and 8 bases lay outside the gene matches. The CDR3 is made up of 15 amino acids. CDR1 is SGHTA, CDR2 FQGNSA, per germline. The full variable domain, completed using reference TRBV7-2 and TRBJ2-1, is GAGVSQSPSNKVTEKGKDVELRCDPISGHTALYWYRQSLGQGLEFLIYFQGNSAPDKSGLPSDRFSAERTGGSVSTLTIQRTQQEDSAVYLCASSPGRGGNNEQFFGPGTRLTVL.